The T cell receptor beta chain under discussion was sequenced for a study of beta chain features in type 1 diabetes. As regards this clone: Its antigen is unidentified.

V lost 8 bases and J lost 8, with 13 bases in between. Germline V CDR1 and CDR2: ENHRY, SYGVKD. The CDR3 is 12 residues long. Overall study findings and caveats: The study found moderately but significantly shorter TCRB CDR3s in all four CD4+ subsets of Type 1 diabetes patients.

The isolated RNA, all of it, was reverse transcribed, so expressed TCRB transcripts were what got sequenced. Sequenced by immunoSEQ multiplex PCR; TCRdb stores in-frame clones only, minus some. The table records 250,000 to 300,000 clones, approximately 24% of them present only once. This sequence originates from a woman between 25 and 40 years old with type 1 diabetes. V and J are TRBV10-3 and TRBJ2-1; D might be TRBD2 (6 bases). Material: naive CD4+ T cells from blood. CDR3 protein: CAIGNRDYEQFF. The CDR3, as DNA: TGTGCCATCGGTAACCGGGACTATGAGCAGTTCTTC.